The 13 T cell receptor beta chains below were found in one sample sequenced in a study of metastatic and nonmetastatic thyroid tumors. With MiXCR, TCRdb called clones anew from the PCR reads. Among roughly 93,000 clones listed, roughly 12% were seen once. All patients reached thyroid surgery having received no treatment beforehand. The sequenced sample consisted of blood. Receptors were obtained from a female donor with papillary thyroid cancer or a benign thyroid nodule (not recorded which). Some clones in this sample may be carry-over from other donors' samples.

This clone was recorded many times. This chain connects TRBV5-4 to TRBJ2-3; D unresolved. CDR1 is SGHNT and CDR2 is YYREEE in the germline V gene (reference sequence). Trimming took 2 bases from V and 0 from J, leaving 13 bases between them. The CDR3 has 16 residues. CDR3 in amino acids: CASSLRADFSTDTQYF. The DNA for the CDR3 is TGTGCCAGCAGCTTAAGGGCAGACTTTAGCACAGATACGCAGTATTTT.

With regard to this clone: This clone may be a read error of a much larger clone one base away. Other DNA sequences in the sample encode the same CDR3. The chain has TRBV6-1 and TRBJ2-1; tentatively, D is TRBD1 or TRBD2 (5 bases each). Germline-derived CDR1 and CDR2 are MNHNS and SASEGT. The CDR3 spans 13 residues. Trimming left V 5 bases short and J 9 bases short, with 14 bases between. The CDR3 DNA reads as TGTGCCAGCAGTACCCGGGACCACGGTGAGCAGTTCTTC. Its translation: CASSTRDHGEQFF.

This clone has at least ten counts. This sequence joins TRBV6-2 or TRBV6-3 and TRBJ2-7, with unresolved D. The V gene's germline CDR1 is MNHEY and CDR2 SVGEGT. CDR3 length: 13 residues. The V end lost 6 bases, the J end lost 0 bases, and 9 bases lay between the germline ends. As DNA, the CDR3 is TGTGCCAGCAGGTTCTCAAGCTCCTACGAGCAGTACTTC. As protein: CASRFSSSYEQYF.

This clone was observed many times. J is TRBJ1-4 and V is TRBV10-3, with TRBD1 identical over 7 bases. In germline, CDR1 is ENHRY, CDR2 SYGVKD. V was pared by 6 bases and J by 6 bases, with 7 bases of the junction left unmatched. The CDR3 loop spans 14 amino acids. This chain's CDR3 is CAISQGEEDEKLFF. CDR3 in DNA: TGTGCCATCAGCCAGGGGGAGGAGGATGAAAAACTGTTTTTT.

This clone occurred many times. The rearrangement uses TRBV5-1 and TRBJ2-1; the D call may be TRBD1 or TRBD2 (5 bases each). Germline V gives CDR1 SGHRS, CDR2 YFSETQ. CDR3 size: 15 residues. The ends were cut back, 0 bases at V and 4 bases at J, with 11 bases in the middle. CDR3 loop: CASSLAGTLYNEQFF. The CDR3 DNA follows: TGCGCCAGCAGCTTGGCCGGGACCCTATACAATGAGCAGTTCTTC. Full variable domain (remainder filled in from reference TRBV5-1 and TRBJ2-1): KAGVTQTPRYLIKTRGQQVTLSCSPISGHRSVSWYQQTPGQGLQFLFEYFSETQRNKGNFPGRFSGRQFSNSRSEMNVSTLELGDSALYLCASSLAGTLYNEQFFGPGTRLTVL.

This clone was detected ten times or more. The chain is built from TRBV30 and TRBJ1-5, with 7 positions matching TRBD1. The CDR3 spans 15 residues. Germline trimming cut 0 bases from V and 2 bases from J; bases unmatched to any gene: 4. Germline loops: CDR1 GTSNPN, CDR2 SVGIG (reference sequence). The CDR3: CAWSVIGQGNQPQHF. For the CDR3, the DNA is TGTGCCTGGAGTGTAATAGGACAGGGCAATCAGCCCCAGCATTTT.

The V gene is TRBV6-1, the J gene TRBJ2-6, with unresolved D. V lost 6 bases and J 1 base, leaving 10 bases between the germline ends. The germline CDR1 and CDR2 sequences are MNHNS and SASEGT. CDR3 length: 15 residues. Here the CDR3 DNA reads TGTGCCAGCAGAACACGGATATCTGGGGCCAACGTCCTGACTTTC. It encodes CASRTRISGANVLTF.

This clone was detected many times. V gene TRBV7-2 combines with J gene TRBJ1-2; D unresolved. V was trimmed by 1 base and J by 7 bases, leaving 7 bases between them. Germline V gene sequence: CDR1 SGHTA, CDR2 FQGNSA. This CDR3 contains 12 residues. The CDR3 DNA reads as TGTGCCAGCAGCTTAGACGGTACTGGCTACACCTTC. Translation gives CASSLDGTGYTF.

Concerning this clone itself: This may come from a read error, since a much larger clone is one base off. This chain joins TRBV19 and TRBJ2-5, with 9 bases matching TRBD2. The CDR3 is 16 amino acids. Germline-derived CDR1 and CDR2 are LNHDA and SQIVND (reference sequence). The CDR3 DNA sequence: TGTGCCAGTAGTATTGGTAGCGGGAGTCCCGGGGAGACCGAGTACTTC. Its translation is CASSIGSGSPGETEYF.

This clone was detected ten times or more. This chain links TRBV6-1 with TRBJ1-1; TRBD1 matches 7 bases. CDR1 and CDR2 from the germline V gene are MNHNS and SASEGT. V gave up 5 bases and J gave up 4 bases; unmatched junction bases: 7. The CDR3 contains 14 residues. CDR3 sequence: CASSSPTGFTEAFF. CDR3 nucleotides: TGTGCCAGCAGTTCGCCGACAGGGTTCACTGAAGCTTTCTTT.

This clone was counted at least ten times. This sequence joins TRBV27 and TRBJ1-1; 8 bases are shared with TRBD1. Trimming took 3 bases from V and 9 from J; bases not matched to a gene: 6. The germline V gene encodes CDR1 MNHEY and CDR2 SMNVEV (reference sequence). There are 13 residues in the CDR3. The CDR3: CASSLNRGTKAFF. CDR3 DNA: TGTGCCAGCAGTTTGAACAGGGGGACCAAAGCTTTCTTT.

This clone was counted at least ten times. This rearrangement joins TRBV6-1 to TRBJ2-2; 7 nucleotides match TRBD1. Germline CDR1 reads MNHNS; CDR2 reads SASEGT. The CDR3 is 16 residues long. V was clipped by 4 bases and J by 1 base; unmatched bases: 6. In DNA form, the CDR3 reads TGTGCCAGCAGTGCACTACAGGGGCGGAACACCGGGGAGCTGTTTTTT. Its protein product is CASSALQGRNTGELFF.

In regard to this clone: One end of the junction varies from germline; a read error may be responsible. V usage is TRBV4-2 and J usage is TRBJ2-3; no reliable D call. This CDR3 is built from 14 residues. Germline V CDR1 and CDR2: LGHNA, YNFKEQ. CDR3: CASSQDIAADTHYF. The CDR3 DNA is TGTGCCAGCAGCCAAGATATAGCTGCAGATACGCATTATTTT.